This T cell receptor beta chain was recorded in a study of blood T cells in healthy people across ages. Then a second PCR, running roughly 7 to 11 cycles, was carried out with a sample-barcoded 5' primer and a J-beta primer mix. From the 5' RACE reads, TCRdb called clonotypes with MiXCR, one entry per CDR3 protein. This table has 800,000 or so distinct CDR3 sequences, 35% to 50% appearing once. Germline CDR1 and CDR2: LGHNA and YSLEER. CDR3 length: 14 residues. V was clipped by 0 bases and J by 11 bases, with 16 bases between them. They isolated at least 6 million PBMCs from each sample. The chain employs TRBV4-3 and TRBJ2-5; D unresolved. The TCR originated in a man aged 80 or over in good health. Sequencing was performed on blood. The CDR3 spells CASSQEASLNEQYF. CDR3 nucleotides: TGCGCCAGCAGCCAAGAAGCCTCCCTGAATGAGCAGTACTTC.